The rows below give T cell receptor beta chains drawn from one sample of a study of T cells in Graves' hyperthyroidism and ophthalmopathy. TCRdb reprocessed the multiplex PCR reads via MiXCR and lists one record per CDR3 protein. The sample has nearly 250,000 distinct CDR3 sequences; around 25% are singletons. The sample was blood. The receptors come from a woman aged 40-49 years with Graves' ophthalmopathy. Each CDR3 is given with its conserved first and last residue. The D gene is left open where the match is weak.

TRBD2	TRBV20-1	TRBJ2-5	CSLGFSGRVLTGETQYF
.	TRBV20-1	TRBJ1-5	CSASKGYSNQPQHF
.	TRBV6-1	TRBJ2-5	CAGQGRRRGSQETQYF
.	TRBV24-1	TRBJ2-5	CATSDFGRDRETQYF
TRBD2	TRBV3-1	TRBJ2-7	CASSLFGTSGKAYEQYF
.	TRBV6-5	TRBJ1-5	CASSFNRAPGQPQHF
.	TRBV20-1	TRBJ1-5	CSARARPGYYQPQHF
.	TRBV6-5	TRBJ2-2	CASSYRGGELFF
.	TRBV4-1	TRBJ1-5	CASSLGPRGNQPQHF
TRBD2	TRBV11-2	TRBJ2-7	CASSFPSGRVAWEQYF
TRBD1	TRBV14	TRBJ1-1	CAISHRDGQGTTEAFF
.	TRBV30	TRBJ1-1	CAWTVRQNTEAFF
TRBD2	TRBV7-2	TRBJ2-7	CASSSGLAYSYEQYF
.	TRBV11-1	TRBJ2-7	CASSLGRGRGEQYF
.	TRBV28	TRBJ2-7	CASSRQRRSSYEQYF
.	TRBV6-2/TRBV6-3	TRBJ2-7	CASTDRRYEQYF
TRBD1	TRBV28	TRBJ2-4	CASRTGTGDVAKNIQYF
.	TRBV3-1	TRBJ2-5	CASSLSGPKETQYF
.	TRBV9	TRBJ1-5	CASSVGEGGNQPQHF
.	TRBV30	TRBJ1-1	CAWSGPARNTEAFF
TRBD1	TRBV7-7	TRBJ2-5	CASSKQGGGVETQYF
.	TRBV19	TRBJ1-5	CASSNGGPGQPQHF
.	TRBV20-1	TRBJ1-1	CSARDLRGPEAFF
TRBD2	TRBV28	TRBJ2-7	CASKELAGTHAYEQYF
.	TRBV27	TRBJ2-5	CASSVRSQETQYF
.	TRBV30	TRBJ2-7	CAWSPNLYEQYF
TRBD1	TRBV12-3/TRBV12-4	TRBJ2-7	CASTPGQASHEQYF
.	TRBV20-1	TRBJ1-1	CSARYRNTEAFF
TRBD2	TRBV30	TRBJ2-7	CAWTVPEAGEQYF
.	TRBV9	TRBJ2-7	CASSVGGNRFEQYF
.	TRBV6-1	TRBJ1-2	CASTDSINYGYTF
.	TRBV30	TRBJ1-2	CAWSPREGYTF
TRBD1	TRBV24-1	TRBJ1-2	CATRPPDRGRGYGYTF
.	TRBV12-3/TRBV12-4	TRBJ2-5	CASSLAQTLQETQYF
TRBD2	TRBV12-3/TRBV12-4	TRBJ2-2	CASSPRTSGTNTGELFF
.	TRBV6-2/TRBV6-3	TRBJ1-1	CASSRTAAEAFF
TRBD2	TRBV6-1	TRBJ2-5	CASSDGTTPETQYF
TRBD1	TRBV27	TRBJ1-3	CASRKQGADTIYF
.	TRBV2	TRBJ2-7	CASSEVVTTSYEQYF
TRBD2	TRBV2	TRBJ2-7	CASAGLAGAHEQYF
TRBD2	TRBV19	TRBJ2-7	CASSIDASGFYEQYF
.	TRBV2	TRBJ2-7	CASRDDSYEQYF
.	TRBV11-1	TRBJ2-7	CASSFWLTYEQYF
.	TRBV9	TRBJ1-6	CASSGGPVGSPLHF